This TCR beta chain was sequenced during a study of identical twins. TCRdb re-called the 5' RACE reads through MiXCR, storing one row per CDR3 protein. This table holds 640,000 or so distinct CDR3 sequences, 5.5% to 6.5% found once. Many counts were recorded for this clonotype. Germline CDR1 and CDR2: MNHNS and SASEGT. The V and J ends lost 6 bases and 5 bases, in that order; junction bases with no gene match: 9. The CDR3 spans 15 residues. Specimen: naive T cells sorted from blood. The TCR comes from a man aged 18-30 years in good health. The chain joins TRBV6-1 to TRBJ2-1; 8 nucleotides match TRBD2. The CDR3 here is CASSSSGSPHNEQFF. The CDR3 DNA reads as TGTGCCAGCAGCTCAAGCGGGAGCCCCCACAATGAGCAGTTCTTC.